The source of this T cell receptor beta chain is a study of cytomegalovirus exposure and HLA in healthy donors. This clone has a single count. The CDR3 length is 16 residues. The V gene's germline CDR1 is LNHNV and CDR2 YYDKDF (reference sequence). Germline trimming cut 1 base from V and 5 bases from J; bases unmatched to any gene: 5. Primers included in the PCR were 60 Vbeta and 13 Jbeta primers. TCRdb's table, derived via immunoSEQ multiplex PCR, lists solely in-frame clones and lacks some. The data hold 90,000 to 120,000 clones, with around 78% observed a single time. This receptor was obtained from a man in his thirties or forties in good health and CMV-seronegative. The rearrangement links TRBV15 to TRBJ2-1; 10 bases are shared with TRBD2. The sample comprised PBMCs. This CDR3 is CATSRGSSGRNNEQFF. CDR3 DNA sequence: TGTGCCACCAGCAGAGGTTCTAGCGGGAGAAACAATGAGCAGTTCTTC.